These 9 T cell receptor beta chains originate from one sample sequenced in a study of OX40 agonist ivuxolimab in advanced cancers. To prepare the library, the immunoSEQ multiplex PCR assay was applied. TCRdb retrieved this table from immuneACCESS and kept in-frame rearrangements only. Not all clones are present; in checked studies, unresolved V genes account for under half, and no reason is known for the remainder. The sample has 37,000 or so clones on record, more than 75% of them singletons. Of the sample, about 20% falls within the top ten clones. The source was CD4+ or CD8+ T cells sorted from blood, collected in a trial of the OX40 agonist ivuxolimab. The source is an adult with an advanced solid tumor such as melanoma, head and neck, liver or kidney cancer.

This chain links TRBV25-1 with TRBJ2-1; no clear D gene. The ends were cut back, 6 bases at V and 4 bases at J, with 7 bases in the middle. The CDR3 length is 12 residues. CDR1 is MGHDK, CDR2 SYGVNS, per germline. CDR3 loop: CASSLNYNEQFF. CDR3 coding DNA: TGTGCCAGCAGCCTAAATTACAATGAGCAGTTCTTC.

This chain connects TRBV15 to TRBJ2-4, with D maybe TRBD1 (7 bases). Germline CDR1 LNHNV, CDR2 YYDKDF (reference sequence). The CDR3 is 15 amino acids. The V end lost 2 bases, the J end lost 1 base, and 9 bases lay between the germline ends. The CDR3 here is CATSRQGGAKNIQYF. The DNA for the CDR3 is TGTGCCACCAGCAGACAGGGGGGCGCCAAAAACATTCAGTACTTC. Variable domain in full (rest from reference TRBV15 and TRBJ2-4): DAMVIQNPRYQVTQFGKPVTLSCSQTLNHNVMYWYQQKSSQAPKLLFHYYDKDFNNEADTPDNFQSRRPNTSFCFLDIRSPGLGDTAMYLCATSRQGGAKNIQYFGAGTRLSVL.

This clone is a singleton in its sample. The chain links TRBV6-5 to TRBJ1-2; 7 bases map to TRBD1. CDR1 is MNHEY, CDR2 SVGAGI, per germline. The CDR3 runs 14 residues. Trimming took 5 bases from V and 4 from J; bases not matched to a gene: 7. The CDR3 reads CASSPGTALYGYTF. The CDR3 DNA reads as TGTGCCAGCAGTCCGGGGACAGCGCTCTATGGCTACACCTTC.

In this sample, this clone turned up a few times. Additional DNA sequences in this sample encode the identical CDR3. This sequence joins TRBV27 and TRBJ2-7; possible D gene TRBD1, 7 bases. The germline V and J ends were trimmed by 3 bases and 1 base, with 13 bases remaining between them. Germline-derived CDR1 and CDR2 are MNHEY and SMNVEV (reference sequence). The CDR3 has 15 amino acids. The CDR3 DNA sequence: TGTGCCAGCAGTTTCCTGTCAGGGGGGTCCTACGAGCAGTACTTC. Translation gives CASSFLSGGSYEQYF.

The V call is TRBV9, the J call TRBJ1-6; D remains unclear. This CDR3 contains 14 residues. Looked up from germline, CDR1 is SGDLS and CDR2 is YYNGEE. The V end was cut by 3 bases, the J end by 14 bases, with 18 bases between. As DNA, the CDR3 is TGTGCCAGCAGCGCCCGGACGGACGATCGGTCCCTCCACTTT. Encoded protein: CASSARTDDRSLHF.

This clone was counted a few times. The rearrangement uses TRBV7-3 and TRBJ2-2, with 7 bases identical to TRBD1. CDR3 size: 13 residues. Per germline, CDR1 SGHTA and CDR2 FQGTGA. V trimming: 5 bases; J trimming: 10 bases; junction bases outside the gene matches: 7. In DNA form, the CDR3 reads TGTGCCAGCAGCGTCAACAGGGGTGAGGAGCTGTTTTTT. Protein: CASSVNRGEELFF.

This chain's CDR3 is CSVVPGQKSYEQYF. The CDR3 DNA reads TGCAGCGTTGTGCCCGGACAAAAATCCTACGAGCAGTACTTC. The V gene is TRBV29-1, the J gene TRBJ2-7; D possibly corresponds to TRBD1 (5 bases). Germline V CDR1 and CDR2: SQVTM, ANQGSEA. Trimming pared 4 bases from V and 1 base from J, leaving 14 bases between. The CDR3 has 14 residues.

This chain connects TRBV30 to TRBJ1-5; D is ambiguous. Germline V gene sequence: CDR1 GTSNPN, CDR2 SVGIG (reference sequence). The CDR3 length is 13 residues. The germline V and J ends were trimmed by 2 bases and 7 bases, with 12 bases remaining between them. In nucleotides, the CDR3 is TGTGCCTGGAGTAGGGTCGTAGGCCAGCCCCAGCATTTT. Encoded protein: CAWSRVVGQPQHF.

CDR3 DNA: TGCGCCAGCAGCCAGCCACCCCGGGAGGCTGAAGCTTTCTTT. Translating gives CASSQPPREAEAFF. J is TRBJ1-1 and V is TRBV4-3; D not resolved. The CDR3 covers 14 residues. CDR1 LGHNA and CDR2 YSLEER come from the germline V gene. V lost 3 bases and J 6 bases, leaving 14 bases between the germline ends.